The 26 T cell receptor beta chains in this list originate from one sample, sequenced in a study of T cell responses to AZD1222 COVID-19 vaccine. Sequencing was performed with immunoSEQ multiplex PCR; in TCRdb, only in-frame clones are kept and a portion is missing. The sample holds roughly 26,000 clones; over 75% are singletons and the top ten take under 3.5%. The sequences come from peripheral blood, collected 28 days after the second AZD1222 dose. These receptors were taken from an adult who received the AZD1222 COVID-19 vaccine.

The chain joins TRBV19 to TRBJ1-5; no reliable D call. V was pared by 3 bases and J by 3 bases, with 3 bases between. Germline V gene lookup returns CDR1 LNHDA and CDR2 SQIVND (reference sequence). The length of the CDR3 is 12 residues. CDR3 amino acids: CASSIPNQPQHF. For the CDR3, the DNA is TGTGCCAGTAGTATCCCCAATCAGCCCCAGCATTTT. The whole variable domain, filled in from reference TRBV19 and TRBJ1-5, reads DGGITQSPKYLFRKEGQNVTLSCEQNLNHDAMYWYRQDPGQGLRLIYYSQIVNDFQKGDIAEGYSVSREKKESFPLTVTSAQKNPTAFYLCASSIPNQPQHFGDGTRLSIL.

The V call is TRBV7-2, the J call TRBJ2-5; tentatively, D is TRBD1 (6 bases). The CDR3 covers 15 residues. The V gene's germline CDR1 is SGHTA and CDR2 FQGNSA. V was cut by 0 bases and J by 1 base, with 9 bases left in between. The CDR3 reads CASSLAAGVQETQYF. The CDR3 DNA is TGTGCCAGCAGCTTAGCGGCAGGGGTCCAAGAGACCCAGTACTTC.

As to this clone: The junction does not match germline at one end; this may be a read error. V usage is TRBV25-1 and J usage is TRBJ1-1; 8 bases align to TRBD1. The CDR3 sequence is 16 residues long. CDR1 is MGHDK and CDR2 is SYGVNS in the germline V gene. CDR3 sequence: CAGSESIDRGNTEAFF. The CDR3 region has the DNA TGTGCCGGCAGTGAGTCCATCGACAGGGGTAACACTGAAGCTTTCTTT. The variable domain in full, completed from reference TRBV25-1 and TRBJ1-1, reads EADIYQTPRYLVIGTGKKITLECSQTMGHDKMYWYQQDPGMELHLIHYSYGVNSTEKGDLSSESTVSRIRTEHFPLTLESARPSHTSQYLCAGSESIDRGNTEAFFGQGTRLTVV.

The chain couples TRBV7-9 to TRBJ2-2, with 8 bases aligning to TRBD1. The ends lost 5 bases at V and 3 bases at J; junction bases unmatched: 5. From germline, CDR1 is SEHNR and CDR2 FQNEAQ (reference sequence). The length of the CDR3 is 15 residues. The CDR3: CASSPRTGYTGELFF. The CDR3 region has the DNA TGTGCCAGCAGCCCACGGACAGGGTACACCGGGGAGCTGTTTTTT.

This rearrangement joins TRBV29-1 to TRBJ1-5; 8 nucleotides line up with TRBD1. Per germline, CDR1 SQVTM and CDR2 ANQGSEA. The CDR3 consists of 15 residues. J gave up 2 bases and V 7 bases, and 10 bases lay outside the gene matches. The CDR3 loop reads CSAADRGGGNQPQHF. The CDR3 nucleotides are TGCAGCGCAGCAGACAGGGGAGGCGGCAATCAGCCCCAGCATTTT.

The V call is TRBV28, the J call TRBJ2-7; 8 bases align to TRBD1. CDR3 length: 14 residues. Trimming at V came to 5 bases and at J to 4 bases, leaving 7 bases not matched to a gene. Looked up from germline, CDR1 is MDHEN and CDR2 is SYDVKM. Here the CDR3 reads CASSRRDRRYEQYF. CDR3 sequence (DNA): TGTGCCAGCAGTCGCCGGGACAGGAGGTACGAGCAGTACTTC.

In this sample, this clone turned up once. This sequence joins TRBV4-3 and TRBJ1-2, with D perhaps TRBD1 (5 bases). Germline assignment: CDR1 LGHNA and CDR2 YSLEER. V lost 1 base and J lost 1, with 13 bases in between. This CDR3 has 16 amino acids. CDR3 region: CASSQVFGGVNYGYTF. As DNA, the CDR3 is TGCGCCAGCAGCCAAGTATTTGGAGGGGTTAACTATGGCTACACCTTC.

The CDR3 DNA is TGTGCCAGCAGTAATGGAGGGAATGAGCAGTTCTTC. Translation gives CASSNGGNEQFF. The chain carries TRBV2 and TRBJ2-1; possible D gene TRBD2, 6 bases. This CDR3 has 12 residues. Germline V lookup: CDR1 SNHLY, CDR2 FYNNEI. V was pared by 5 bases and J by 7 bases, with 9 bases between.

This sequence joins TRBV4-1 and TRBJ2-2; no clear D. The ends were cut back, 1 base at V and 7 bases at J, with 7 bases in the middle. CDR3 length: 13 amino acids. Germline loops: CDR1 MGHRA, CDR2 YSYEKL. This chain's CDR3 is CASSQATYGELFF. CDR3 DNA sequence: TGCGCCAGCAGCCAAGCCACCTACGGGGAGCTGTTTTTT.

The chain carries TRBV11-1 and TRBJ2-5; 7 positions match TRBD2. The CDR3 has 15 residues. The germline V gene encodes CDR1 SGHAT and CDR2 FQDESV (reference sequence). V was clipped by 0 bases and J by 5 bases; unmatched bases: 6. CDR3 DNA: TGTGCCAGCAGCTTAGCCGGCGGGGGTGTCGAGACCCAGTACTTC. Protein product: CASSLAGGGVETQYF.

The chain combines TRBV18 with TRBJ2-5; 7 bases match TRBD2. Unmatched junction bases numbered 6, after V lost 6 bases and J lost 5 bases. This CDR3 contains 13 residues. Germline loops: CDR1 KGHSH, CDR2 LQKENI. The CDR3 sequence is CASSQGREETQYF. The CDR3 nucleotides are TGTGCCAGCTCTCAAGGGCGGGAGGAGACCCAGTACTTC.

The chain combines TRBV30 with TRBJ1-5; TRBD1 is a possible D gene (5 bases). Germline loops: CDR1 GTSNPN, CDR2 SVGIG (reference sequence). The length of the CDR3 is 18 residues. With 5 bases removed from V and 1 base from J, the gap between germline ends came to 24 bases. CDR3 loop: CAWANHTGGVWSNQPQHF. The CDR3 coding sequence is TGTGCCTGGGCTAATCATACCGGGGGGGTATGGAGCAATCAGCCCCAGCATTTT.

This chain links TRBV13 with TRBJ2-1, with 9 bases aligning to TRBD1. The V gene's germline CDR1 is PRHDT and CDR2 FYEKMQ (reference sequence). With V trimmed by 4 bases and J by 6 bases, 7 bases remained unmatched. The CDR3 sequence is 15 residues long. The CDR3 DNA reads TGTGCCAGCAGCTCGGGACAGGGAAATTTCAATGAGCAGTTCTTC. Translating gives CASSSGQGNFNEQFF.

V is TRBV4-3 and J is TRBJ2-3; TRBD1 might be the D (5 bases). The CDR3 contains 15 residues. The germline V gene encodes CDR1 LGHNA and CDR2 YSLEER. V was cut by 5 bases and J by 6 bases, with 18 bases left in between. The CDR3 protein is CASSDRDGAMDTQYF. The CDR3 DNA reads as TGCGCCAGCAGCGACCGAGATGGGGCCATGGATACGCAGTATTTT.

The J gene is TRBJ1-4, the V gene TRBV9; D possibly corresponds to TRBD1 (6 bases). This CDR3 has 15 residues. Germline CDR1 reads SGDLS; CDR2 reads YYNGEE. V was trimmed by 3 bases and J by 0 bases, leaving 9 bases between them. CDR3: CASSGGQSTNEKLFF. The CDR3 DNA follows: TGTGCCAGCAGCGGAGGACAGTCAACTAATGAAAAACTGTTTTTT.

V usage is TRBV6-5 and J usage is TRBJ1-1; a weak D match, TRBD1 (5 bases). V was shortened by 0 bases and J by 4 bases, with 6 bases between the two germline ends. The V gene's germline CDR1 is MNHEY and CDR2 SVGAGI. CDR3 length equals 13 residues. The CDR3, as DNA: TGTGCCAGCAGTTACTCTAGGGGCACTGAAGCTTTCTTT. The encoded protein is CASSYSRGTEAFF.

The V call is TRBV24-1, the J call TRBJ2-3; TRBD2 matches 12 bases. This CDR3 is 16 amino acids long. CDR1 is KGHDR and CDR2 is SFDVKD in the germline V gene. V trimming: 4 bases; J trimming: 3 bases; junction bases outside the gene matches: 4. The CDR3, as DNA: TGTGCCACCAGTGACCGGACTAGCGGGGTAACAGATACGCAGTATTTT. Protein sequence: CATSDRTSGVTDTQYF.

The chain joins TRBV5-1 to TRBJ2-1; 8 nucleotides match TRBD1. The V segment lost 3 bases and the J segment 5 bases; nucleotides outside the gene matches: 4. The CDR3 runs 14 residues. Germline V gives CDR1 SGHRS, CDR2 YFSETQ. The CDR3 DNA reads TGCGCCAGCAGCTGGGGACAGGAGCACAATGAGCAGTTCTTC. It yields the protein CASSWGQEHNEQFF.

The rearrangement uses TRBV3-1 (or the pseudogene TRBV3-2) and TRBJ2-2, with TRBD2 identical over 11 bases. The ends lost 2 bases at V and 7 bases at J; junction bases unmatched: 6. Germline V gene data show CDR1 as LGHDT and CDR2 as YNNKEL (reference sequence). This CDR3 region has 16 residues. CDR3 DNA: TGTGCCAGCAGCCAACTTAGCGGGGGGGCCTTCGGGGAGCTGTTTTTT. Its protein is CASSQLSGGAFGELFF.

CDR3 residues: CASSEDSVFTDTQYF. In DNA, the CDR3 is TGTGCCAGCAGTGAGGACTCGGTGTTCACAGATACGCAGTATTTT. The J gene is TRBJ2-3, the V gene TRBV2; maybe TRBD2 (5 bases). CDR1 and CDR2 from the germline V gene are SNHLY and FYNNEI. The ends were cut back, 3 bases at V and 2 bases at J, with 12 bases in the middle. CDR3 length equals 15 residues. Variable domain in full (rest from reference TRBV2 and TRBJ2-3): EPEVTQTPSHQVTQMGQEVILRCVPISNHLYFYWYRQILGQKVEFLVSFYNNEISEKSEIFDDQFSVERPDGSNFTLKIRSTKLEDSAMYFCASSEDSVFTDTQYFGPGTRLTVL.

This rearrangement joins TRBV7-3 to TRBJ2-3; 15 nucleotides match TRBD2. The ends lost 0 bases at V and 7 bases at J; junction bases unmatched: 5. This CDR3 region has 17 residues. Germline CDR1 reads SGHTA; CDR2 reads FQGTGA. The CDR3 sequence: CASSLTRTSGGANTQYF. In nucleotides, the CDR3 is TGTGCCAGCAGCTTAACACGGACTAGCGGGGGGGCAAATACGCAGTATTTT.

This chain uses TRBV11-2 with TRBJ2-5; possibly TRBD1 or TRBD2 for D (5 bases each). Germline CDR1 is SGHAT and CDR2 is FQNNGV. Deletions cut 3 bases from V and 1 base from J, with 9 bases between. The CDR3 runs to 14 residues. In nucleotides, the CDR3 is TGTGCCAGCAGCTTGAGGGGCCGCCAAGAGACCCAGTACTTC. This codes for CASSLRGRQETQYF. The full variable domain, in which reference TRBV11-2 and TRBJ2-5 provide the parts outside the CDR3, is EAGVAQSPRYKIIEKRQSVAFWCNPISGHATLYWYQQILGQGPKLLIQFQNNGVVDDSQLPKDRFSAERLKGVDSTLKIQPAKLEDSAVYLCASSLRGRQETQYFGPGTRLLVL.

The V call is TRBV3-1 (or the pseudogene TRBV3-2), the J call TRBJ1-1; 12 bases are a match to TRBD1. CDR1 LGHDT and CDR2 YNNKEL come from the germline V gene (reference sequence). Unmatched junction bases numbered 7, after V lost 1 base and J lost 4 bases. This CDR3 region has 17 residues. CDR3 sequence (DNA): TGTGCCAGCAGCCAAGTGGGGACAGGGGGCCGGCTCACTGAAGCTTTCTTT. Amino acids: CASSQVGTGGRLTEAFF.

The chain is built from TRBV2 and TRBJ1-1; no definite D call. V lost 6 bases and J 4 bases, leaving 12 bases between the germline ends. The CDR3 consists of 13 residues. CDR1 is SNHLY and CDR2 is FYNNEI in the germline V gene. The CDR3 nucleotides are TGTGCCAGCAGAGGTCAGGCGGGCACTGAAGCTTTCTTT. This sequence encodes CASRGQAGTEAFF.

The count of this clone is one. The CDR3 DNA reads TGTGCCAGCAGCAAAGTCCAGGGGGATGAACGGACCGGGGAGCTGTTTTTT. Encoded protein: CASSKVQGDERTGELFF. J is TRBJ2-2 and V is TRBV21-1; the DNA was not compared with TRBD1, the D call given in the table. TRBV21-1 is marked as a pseudogene. There are 17 residues in the CDR3.

J is TRBJ1-5 and V is TRBV6-5; TRBD1 might be the D (5 bases). V was trimmed by 6 bases and J by 4 bases, leaving 10 bases between them. Germline V gene lookup returns CDR1 MNHEY and CDR2 SVGAGI. The CDR3 loop spans 13 amino acids. The CDR3 spells CASRSGTNQPQHF. CDR3 DNA: TGTGCCAGCAGAAGCGGGACGAATCAGCCCCAGCATTTT.